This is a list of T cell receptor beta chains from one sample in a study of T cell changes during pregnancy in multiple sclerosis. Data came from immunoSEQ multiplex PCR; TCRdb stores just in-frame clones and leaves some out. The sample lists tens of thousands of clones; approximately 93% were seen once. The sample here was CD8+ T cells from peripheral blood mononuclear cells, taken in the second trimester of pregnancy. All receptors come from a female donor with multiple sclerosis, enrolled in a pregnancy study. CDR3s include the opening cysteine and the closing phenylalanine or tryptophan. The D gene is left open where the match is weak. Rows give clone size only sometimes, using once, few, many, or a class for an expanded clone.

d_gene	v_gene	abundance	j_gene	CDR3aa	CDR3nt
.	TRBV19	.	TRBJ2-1	CASSIMFGGYNEQFF	TGTGCCAGTAGTATAATGTTCGGAGGGTACAATGAGCAGTTCTTC
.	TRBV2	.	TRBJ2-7	CASSELTGEQYF	TGTGCCAGCAGTGAACTGACGGGAGAGCAGTACTTC
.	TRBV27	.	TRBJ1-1	CASKRSRGSGTEAFF	TGTGCCAGCAAAAGGAGCAGGGGCAGTGGCACTGAAGCTTTCTTT
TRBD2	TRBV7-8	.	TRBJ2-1	CASSARLAGAYNEQFF	TGTGCCAGCAGCGCCAGACTAGCGGGAGCCTACAATGAGCAGTTCTTC
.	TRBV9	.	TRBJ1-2	CASSVGTDNAHGYTF	TGTGCCAGCAGCGTAGGGACAGACAACGCACATGGCTACACCTTC
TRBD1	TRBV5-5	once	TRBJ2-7	CASSVYRTGSYEQYF	TGTGCCAGCAGCGTGTACAGGACAGGGAGCTACGAGCAGTACTTC
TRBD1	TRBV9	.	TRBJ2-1	CASSVAYRVGEGADNEQFF	TGTGCCAGCAGCGTAGCCTACCGGGTGGGAGAGGGGGCGGACAATGAGCAGTTCTTC
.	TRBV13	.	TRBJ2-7	CASSLEGGSYEQYF	TGTGCCAGCAGCTTAGAAGGGGGCTCCTACGAGCAGTACTTC
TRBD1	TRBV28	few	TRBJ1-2	CASRGTGGYGYTF	TGTGCCAGCAGAGGGACAGGAGGGTATGGCTACACCTTC
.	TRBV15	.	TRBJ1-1	CATRTGMGTEAFF	TGTGCCACCAGAACAGGGATGGGCACTGAAGCTTTCTTT
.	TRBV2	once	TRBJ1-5	CASSDLDSNQPQHF	TGTGCCAGCAGTGATTTGGACAGTAATCAGCCCCAGCATTTT
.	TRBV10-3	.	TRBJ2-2	CAISESGQNTGELFF	TGTGCCATCAGTGAGTCGGGACAGAACACCGGGGAGCTGTTTTTT
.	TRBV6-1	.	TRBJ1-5	CASSEAEHQPQHF	TGTGCCAGCAGTGAAGCGGAGCACCAGCCCCAGCATTTT
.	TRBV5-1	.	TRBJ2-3	CASLNSAVPDTQYF	TGCGCCAGCCTAAATTCAGCGGTCCCAGATACGCAGTATTTT
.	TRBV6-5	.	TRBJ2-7	CASSNSGGVSYEQYF	TGTGCCAGCAGCAACAGTGGAGGGGTCTCCTACGAGCAGTACTTC
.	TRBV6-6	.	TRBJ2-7	CASIVGPSSYEQYF	TGTGCCAGCATTGTGGGGCCTAGCTCCTACGAGCAGTACTTC
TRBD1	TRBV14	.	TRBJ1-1	CASSQDWTGGRTEAFF	TGTGCCAGCAGCCAAGATTGGACAGGGGGCAGGACTGAAGCTTTCTTT